This TCR beta chain was sequenced during a study of response to subunit inactivated influenza vaccine. A single record per CDR3 protein comes from TCRdb applying MiXCR to the RT-PCR reads. The sample holds approximately 520,000 distinct CDR3 sequences, over 25% seen once. The CDR3 covers 14 residues. Trimming stripped 6 bases from V and 6 bases from J, with 17 bases between. Germline CDR1 is DFQATT and CDR2 is SNEGSKA (reference sequence). The starting material was CD4+ T cells sorted from PBMCs, obtained about 5 days after vaccination. The sequence came from a man aged 45 to 65 who received an inactivated influenza vaccine. The J gene is TRBJ2-2, the V gene TRBV20-1, with unresolved D. The CDR3 bases are TGCAGTGCCAAAAGTCACTCTCAGTCCGGGGAGCTGTTTTTT. Protein sequence: CSAKSHSQSGELFF.